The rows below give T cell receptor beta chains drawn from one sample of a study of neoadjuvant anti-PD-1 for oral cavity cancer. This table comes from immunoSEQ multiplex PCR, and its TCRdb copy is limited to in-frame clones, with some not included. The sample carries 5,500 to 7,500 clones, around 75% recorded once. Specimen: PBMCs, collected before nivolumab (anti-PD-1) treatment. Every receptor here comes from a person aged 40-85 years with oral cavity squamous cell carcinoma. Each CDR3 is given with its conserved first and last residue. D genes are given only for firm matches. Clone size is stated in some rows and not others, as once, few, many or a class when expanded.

CDR3aa: CASSLTAGSGYEQYF
CDR3nt: TGTGCCAGCAGCTTAACAGCGGGGAGTGGCTACGAGCAGTACTTC
j_gene: TRBJ2-7
abundance: .
v_gene: TRBV7-3
d_gene: TRBD2

CDR3aa: CASSQEMRRADTQYF
CDR3nt: TGTGCCAGCAGCCAAGAAATGAGGCGCGCAGATACGCAGTATTTT
j_gene: TRBJ2-3
abundance: .
v_gene: TRBV14
d_gene: .

CDR3aa: CASSLRQGAYSPLHF
CDR3nt: TGTGCCAGCAGCTTGAGGCAGGGGGCATATTCACCCCTCCACTTT
j_gene: TRBJ1-6
abundance: few
v_gene: TRBV5-4
d_gene: TRBD1

CDR3aa: CASSPLWGGTEAFF
CDR3nt: TGTGCCAGCAGTCCCCTTTGGGGGGGCACTGAAGCTTTCTTT
j_gene: TRBJ1-1
abundance: .
v_gene: TRBV6-5
d_gene: .

CDR3aa: CASSVQGTKNTGELFF
CDR3nt: TGTGCCAGCAGTGTGCAAGGGACTAAGAACACCGGGGAGCTGTTTTTT
j_gene: TRBJ2-2
abundance: .
v_gene: TRBV2
d_gene: TRBD2

CDR3aa: CASSLGPNNEQFF
CDR3nt: TGTGCCAGCAGCTTAGGGCCCAACAATGAGCAGTTCTTC
j_gene: TRBJ2-1
abundance: .
v_gene: TRBV11-2
d_gene: .

CDR3aa: CASERRQGAAEQYF
CDR3nt: TGCGCCAGCGAACGTAGACAGGGGGCGGCCGAGCAGTACTTC
j_gene: TRBJ2-7
abundance: .
v_gene: TRBV4-1
d_gene: TRBD1

CDR3aa: CASKWDSSYEQYF
CDR3nt: TGTGCCAGCAAATGGGACAGCTCCTACGAGCAGTACTTC
j_gene: TRBJ2-7
abundance: .
v_gene: TRBV6-1
d_gene: TRBD1

CDR3aa: CAIKERENQPQHF
CDR3nt: TGTGCCATCAAGGAAAGGGAGAATCAGCCCCAGCATTTT
j_gene: TRBJ1-5
abundance: .
v_gene: TRBV10-3
d_gene: .

CDR3aa: CASSLGQTNTEAFF
CDR3nt: TGTGCCAGCAGCTTAGGGCAGACGAACACTGAAGCTTTCTTT
j_gene: TRBJ1-1
abundance: .
v_gene: TRBV7-6
d_gene: .

CDR3aa: CASSSGNQPQHF
CDR3nt: TGTGCCAGCAGCTCCGGGAATCAGCCCCAGCATTTT
j_gene: TRBJ1-5
abundance: once
v_gene: TRBV7-9
d_gene: .

CDR3aa: CASSPWPAGNSYEQYF
CDR3nt: TGTGCCAGCTCACCATGGCCGGCGGGGAATTCCTACGAGCAGTACTTC
j_gene: TRBJ2-7
abundance: .
v_gene: TRBV18
d_gene: .

CDR3aa: CASSFRGARETQYF
CDR3nt: TGTGCCAGCAGCTTCCGGGGGGCAAGGGAGACCCAGTACTTC
j_gene: TRBJ2-5
abundance: .
v_gene: TRBV5-4
d_gene: .

CDR3aa: CASSMRIGVDYGYTF
CDR3nt: TGTGCCAGTAGTATGCGCATCGGGGTTGACTATGGCTACACCTTC
j_gene: TRBJ1-2
abundance: once
v_gene: TRBV19
d_gene: .

CDR3aa: CASRAGTGVYGYTF
CDR3nt: TGTGCCAGTAGAGCCGGGACAGGGGTATATGGCTACACCTTC
j_gene: TRBJ1-2
abundance: .
v_gene: TRBV19
d_gene: TRBD1

CDR3aa: CASSLAGTGVPHEQYF
CDR3nt: TGCGCCAGCAGCTTGGCCGGGACAGGGGTTCCCCACGAGCAGTACTTC
j_gene: TRBJ2-7
abundance: .
v_gene: TRBV5-1
d_gene: TRBD1

CDR3aa: CASRLDSDSGNTIYF
CDR3nt: TGTGCCAGCAGGCTTGACAGCGACTCTGGAAACACCATATATTTT
j_gene: TRBJ1-3
abundance: .
v_gene: TRBV2
d_gene: .